This TCR beta chain was found in a study of CD8+ T cells in alopecia areata. Background on the study: Treatment comprised oral tofacitinib, 5 to 10 mg twice daily, in treated patients.

Extracted from the samples, RNA was reverse transcribed into cDNA to serve as the sequencing template. Sequencing used immunoSEQ multiplex PCR; TCRdb keeps in-frame clones, though not all of them. The table records about 120,000 clones, more than 45% of them present only once. Trimming pared 3 bases from V and 9 bases from J, leaving 12 bases between. This CDR3 is built from 13 residues. The germline V gene encodes CDR1 SEHNR and CDR2 FQNEAQ (reference sequence). Findings and limits, study-wide: Many of the expanded lesional clones endured in scalp and blood while on tofacitinib.

This clone showed up just a few times. Its antigen is still unknown. Specified treatment: oral pan-JAK inhibitor, 5-10 mg twice daily. The input for sequencing was CD4+ T cells sorted from blood, taken at week 4, from a patient treated with tofacitinib. This rearrangement joins TRBV7-9 to TRBJ1-5; D call uncertain. The clonotype originates from a human donor with alopecia areata. CDR3: CASSLVSQGPQHF. The CDR3 DNA reads as TGTGCCAGCAGCTTGGTCAGCCAAGGGCCCCAGCATTTT.